Sequencing of this TCR beta chain was carried out in a study of T cells after yellow fever vaccination. Study-wide background: Low-cell-number fractions underwent preparation using SMART-Seq v4 Ultra Low Input. Points from the study as a whole: Reappearance after the booster was seen for most primary-vaccination clones, at more than 95% CD4 and 88% CD8.

The CDR3 is 14 residues long. Germline V gene lookup returns CDR1 SGHTA and CDR2 FQGNSA. V lost 4 bases to trimming and J lost 6 bases, with 14 bases between them. Making TCR cDNA involved 5'RACE template switching, which added UMIs and a universal primer site. TCRdb ran MiXCR on the 5' RACE reads and lists one entry per CDR3 protein. The data contain around 180,000 distinct CDR3 sequences, 5.5% to 8% of them singletons. This clonotype was recorded many times. Its specificity is unknown. The J gene is TRBJ2-3, the V gene TRBV7-2; TRBD2 might be the D (5 bases). Sample: CD4+ T cells sorted from PBMCs, taken on the day of the first yellow fever vaccination. The sequence was obtained from a man aged 18 to 35 who received the YFV17D yellow fever vaccine. The CDR3 is CASSSLTRGDTQYF. The CDR3 DNA reads TGTGCCAGCAGCTCCTTGACTCGAGGGGATACGCAGTATTTT.